A single T cell receptor (beta chain) is shown here with its context. Antigen specificity is unknown. These data are taken from a study of T cell responses to AZD1222 COVID-19 vaccine. The overall study: Doses given second, at about 4 or about 12 weeks, were pooled.

The study's findings and limits: Spike was spanned by vaccine-associated CD4 TCRs, with dominance at 160-218 and 743-854. Just 5 to 7 people given AZD1222 tested seropositive at baseline. Spike-specific TCR repertoires showed rising breadth and depth after two AZD1222 doses.

Some clones are missing from TCRdb's copy, which holds only in-frame ones; the method was immunoSEQ multiplex PCR. The sample gives approximately 100,000 clones, 92% of which show up once; roughly 1.3% is in the top ten. CDR1 and CDR2 from the germline V gene are KGHDR and SFDVKD. This CDR3 region has 14 residues. Deletions cut 5 bases from V and 5 bases from J, with 11 bases between. This clonotype was obtained from an adult in good health. Specimen: peripheral blood, collected on day 0 of AZD1222 vaccination. The genes are TRBV24-1 and TRBJ2-2; weak D call: TRBD2 (6 bases). CDR3 DNA sequence: TGTGCCACCAGTGGGAGGAGGGAGACCGGGGAGCTGTTTTTT. This translates into CATSGRRETGELFF.